The clone carrying this T cell receptor (beta chain) has a count of ten or more. The antigen is unknown. The data stem from a study of regulatory T cells in long-lasting Graves disease. Study as a whole: Graves' patients with a new diagnosis had received antithyroid drugs under 3 months. Findings and limits, study-wide: Persistent Graves' patients had lower TCR diversity than newly diagnosed ones.

Time point indicated: newly diagnosed GD, antithyroid drugs for less than 3 months. Extracted RNA from PBMCs served as the source of the TCR library. Patient provenance is recorded as an endocrinology department in Xi'an, China. The CDR3 spans 13 residues. Trimming cost V 8 bases and J 6 bases; bases outside gene matches: 11. CDR1 is GTSNPN, CDR2 SVGIG, per germline (reference sequence). Combining iRepertoire HTBI primers with Arm-PCR of CDR3 regions, the authors built TCR beta libraries. TCRdb reprocessed the multiplex PCR reads via MiXCR and lists one record per CDR3 protein. The sample carries 560,000 or so distinct CDR3 sequences, about 16% recorded once. This same sample was also part of a study on T cells in Graves' hyperthyroidism and ophthalmopathy.

This clonotype was sampled from a man between 18 and 29 years old with Graves disease. The chain links TRBV30 to TRBJ2-7, with TRBD1 identical over 9 bases. The specimen was peripheral blood mononuclear cells (PBMCs), collected at new diagnosis, from a patient treated with antithyroid drugs. In nucleotides, the CDR3 is TGTGCCGCCCCAAGCGGGACAGGGCTCGAGCAGTACTTC. This codes for CAAPSGTGLEQYF.